A selection of T cell receptor beta chains follows, all from one sample in a study of cytomegalovirus exposure and HLA in healthy donors. The method was immunoSEQ multiplex PCR; TCRdb's version includes in-frame clones alone and lacks a portion of them. Here the sample spans about 84,000 clones, more than 70% being singletons. Sequences were obtained from PBMCs. All receptors derive from a male donor in good health and CMV-seropositive. Both conserved end residues are part of each CDR3. Each record gives: V gene, CDR3 protein.

TRBV5-4	CASSLGRQGYNEQFF
TRBV7-3	CASSLQGALTEAFF
TRBV4-1	CASSQLQGAYGYTF
TRBV6-6	CASSSTRAPPHEQFF
TRBV7-3	CASRDRDRATGELFF
TRBV7-2	CASTTDRGPYGYTF
TRBV19	CASRGRGTSTDTQYF
TRBV9	CASSVRSGSSYNEQFF
TRBV5-4	CASSSGLTGTTEAFF
TRBV5-1	CASSLESRNNEQFF
TRBV7-6	CASSLGDRGRETQYF
TRBV5-1	CASSIRQGGTNEKLFF
TRBV6-5	CAIRGGSDYGYTF
TRBV30	CAWESGSTDTQYF
TRBV5-4	CASSSTNAKNIQYF
TRBV30	CACQGQTGAFF
TRBV30	CAWTRRRGDTQYF
TRBV28	CASSPHGGRSNYGYTF
TRBV7-9	CASSLVAGGTYEQYF
TRBV4-3	CASSQELPSYEQYF
TRBV5-1	CASSKDSNTGELFF
TRBV19	CASSIRQGAGQETQYF
TRBV7-6	CASSLAPWQAGQYF
TRBV25-1	CASSDPDKQGTGNTIYF
TRBV2	CASSEARTGGNQPQHF
TRBV4-3	CASSQEAGGQPQHF
TRBV19	CASSIGRDRRVITEAFF
TRBV15	CATSSGSSYNEQFF
TRBV4-1	CASSQLRGRNGYTF
TRBV6-5	CASSYAGNQPQHF
TRBV5-4	CASSLRGGQETQYF
TRBV6-1	CASSEASGSTGELFF
TRBV14	CASSQATGAGELFF
TRBV5-1	CASSLRQGGGNEQFF
TRBV7-2	CASSLLARNSEAFF
TRBV4-2	CASSQVSTTGLEQYF
TRBV5-4	CASSLAALRSTDTQYF
TRBV5-6	CASSLEAGGVAYEQYF
TRBV6-1	CASRTGTASNQPQHF
TRBV19	CASSNLLADTQYF
TRBV5-1	CASSTPSGSDTQYF